This T cell receptor beta chain appears in the sequencing data of a study of blood T cell repertoires in COVID-19. Data came from immunoSEQ multiplex PCR; TCRdb stores just in-frame clones and leaves some out. This sample carries roughly 200,000 clones, 80% to 90% of them seen once, and the ten largest clones take approximately 8.7%. CDR3 length: 12 residues. Trimming took 4 bases from V and 10 from J, leaving 9 bases between them. In germline, CDR1 is SGHNT, CDR2 YYREEE (reference sequence). The sequencing sample was made of PBMCs or T cells enriched from blood (not recorded which). The chain couples TRBV5-4 to TRBJ1-6; unclear D gene. The sequence came from a man aged 35-49 years who had recovered from COVID-19. CDR3 coding DNA: TGTGCCAGCAGCCGGGGAGTCTCACCCCTCCACTTT. Translating gives CASSRGVSPLHF. Drawing the rest from reference TRBV5-4 and TRBJ1-6, the complete variable domain is ETGVTQSPTHLIKTRGQQVTLRCSSQSGHNTVSWYQQALGQGPQFIFQYYREEENGRGNFPPRFSGLQFPNYSSELNVNALELDDSALYLCASSRGVSPLHFGNGTRLTVT.